The TCR beta chain described here comes from a study of blood T cell repertoires in COVID-19. Overall study: The study drew acute and convalescent COVID-19 samples from the United States, Italy and Spain. Nucleic acid was either cDNA or gDNA, and it came from T cells, B-cell-depleted T cells, or PBMCs.

V trimming: 1 base; J trimming: 5 bases; junction bases outside the gene matches: 11. The length of the CDR3 is 17 residues. Original processing methods: Estimated nucleated cell counts came from reference gene primer amplification. The protocol was immunoSEQ multiplex PCR, while the TCRdb copy is restricted to in-frame clones and leaves out a portion. That table supplies the V and J calls and clone size; D and trimming were determined from the DNA. The sample yields roughly 47,000 clones, about 88% seen once. This clonotype was sampled from a man between 65 and 85 years old with active COVID-19. The chain has TRBV5-3 and TRBJ1-5; 8 bases map to TRBD1. TRBV5-3 is given ORF status, its function remaining uncertain. Sequenced material: peripheral blood. The CDR3 DNA reads as TGTGCCAGAAGCTTGTTGGTGGACAGGGAGGAACATCAGCCCCAGCATTTT. Translated, it gives CARSLLVDREEHQPQHF.